The 32 T cell receptor beta chains in this list originate from one sample, sequenced in a study of cytotoxic CD8 clonotypes in ibrutinib-treated CLL. Repertoires were generated with immunoSEQ multiplex PCR, while TCRdb's copy carries only in-frame clones and drops some. Of over 150,000 clones in the sample, around 70% were seen once. Sequences were derived from PBMCs, sampled after 24 months of ibrutinib treatment. The receptors derive from a human donor with chronic lymphocytic leukemia.

V is TRBV9 and J is TRBJ2-7; D is undetermined. The CDR3 is made up of 13 amino acids. The V gene lost 4 bases and the J gene lost 5 bases, with 13 bases spanning the gap. Germline-derived CDR1 and CDR2 are SGDLS and YYNGEE. The CDR3 sequence: CASSPPTPDEQYF. CDR3 DNA sequence: TGTGCCAGCAGCCCCCCCACACCTGACGAGCAGTACTTC.

J is TRBJ1-5 and V is TRBV4-2; D is uncertain. The CDR3 runs 13 residues. Per germline, CDR1 LGHNA and CDR2 YNFKEQ. V was clipped by 4 bases and J by 3 bases, with 7 bases between them. The CDR3 protein is CASSRSANQPQHF. CDR3 DNA: TGTGCCAGCAGCCGTTCAGCCAATCAGCCCCAGCATTTT.

Note on this clone: The sample has other DNA sequences that encode this CDR3 too. The CDR3 DNA reads TGCAGTGCTAGAAGTACCTACGAGCAGTACTTC. Protein: CSARSTYEQYF. The chain couples TRBV20-1 to TRBJ2-7; no definite D call. CDR3 length equals 11 residues. In germline, CDR1 is DFQATT, CDR2 SNEGSKA (reference sequence). The germline V and J ends were trimmed by 2 bases and 2 bases, with 4 bases remaining between them.

This rearrangement joins TRBV27 to TRBJ1-1, with D uncertain. The ends were cut back, 5 bases at V and 10 bases at J, with 23 bases in the middle. Germline lookup yields CDR1 MNHEY and CDR2 SMNVEV (reference sequence). CDR3 length: 15 residues. In DNA, the CDR3 is TGTGCCAGCAGTCTTTTTAAGGCAGCCGCTGGTGGAGCTTTCTTT. This sequence encodes CASSLFKAAAGGAFF.

This chain links TRBV11-2 with TRBJ2-2; TRBD2 matches at 8 bases. Germline loops: CDR1 SGHAT, CDR2 FQNNGV. The trim removed 4 bases at V and 6 bases at J, leaving 16 bases unmatched. This CDR3 region has 18 residues. CDR3 residues: CASSYLRWALGRAGELFF. CDR3 sequence (DNA): TGTGCCAGCAGCTACCTCCGGTGGGCCCTCGGGAGGGCCGGGGAGCTGTTTTTT.

The chain has TRBV18 and TRBJ1-4; D is uncertain. The germline V and J ends were trimmed by 2 bases and 5 bases, with 6 bases remaining between them. CDR1 KGHSH and CDR2 LQKENI come from the germline V gene. The CDR3 spans 13 residues. The CDR3 sequence: CASSPAANEKLFF. In DNA form, the CDR3 reads TGTGCCAGCTCACCAGCCGCAAATGAAAAACTGTTTTTT.

For the CDR3, the DNA is TGTGCCAGCAGTGGGTCCGCCGATACGCAGTATTTT. The encoded protein is CASSGSADTQYF. The rearrangement uses TRBV6-5 and TRBJ2-3; D is uncertain. CDR1 is MNHEY and CDR2 is SVGAGI in the germline V gene. V was cut by 5 bases and J by 6 bases, with 9 bases left in between. The CDR3 consists of 12 residues.

The chain employs TRBV7-2 and TRBJ2-1; maybe TRBD2 (6 bases). Germline V lookup: CDR1 SGHTA, CDR2 FQGNSA. The CDR3 length is 17 residues. V dropped 8 bases and J dropped 2 bases, with 22 bases sitting between them. The CDR3 protein is CASLDEGSGITYNEQFF. The CDR3 nucleotides are TGTGCCAGCCTTGATGAGGGTAGCGGAATAACCTACAATGAGCAGTTCTTC. Complete variable domain (other parts from reference TRBV7-2 and TRBJ2-1): GAGVSQSPSNKVTEKGKDVELRCDPISGHTALYWYRQSLGQGLEFLIYFQGNSAPDKSGLPSDRFSAERTGGSVSTLTIQRTQQEDSAVYLCASLDEGSGITYNEQFFGPGTRLTVL.

V usage is TRBV19 and J usage is TRBJ2-7; 13 nucleotides align to TRBD2. CDR3 size: 15 residues. The J segment lost 3 bases and the V segment lost 5 bases, leaving 4 bases of the junction unmatched. Germline values: CDR1 LNHDA, CDR2 SQIVND (reference sequence). The CDR3 DNA is TGTGCCAGTAGTGGTGGGACTAGCGGGATCTACGAGCAGTACTTC. Residues: CASSGGTSGIYEQYF.

This CDR3 is CASSLTGTSSYEQYF. The CDR3 DNA reads TGTGCCAGCAGCTTAACCGGGACTAGCTCCTACGAGCAGTACTTC. The chain has TRBV5-6 and TRBJ2-7, with TRBD2 identical over 8 bases. The trim removed 2 bases at V and 0 bases at J, leaving 4 bases unmatched. This CDR3 region has 15 residues. The V gene's germline CDR1 is SGHDT and CDR2 YYEEEE.

J is TRBJ2-1 and V is TRBV2, with TRBD2 matching 7 bases. The V segment lost 4 bases and the J segment 8 bases; nucleotides outside the gene matches: 11. This CDR3 comprises 15 residues. Germline V gene data show CDR1 as SNHLY and CDR2 as FYNNEI. The CDR3 protein is CASSARTRAGDEQFF. The CDR3 nucleotides read TGTGCCAGCAGTGCAAGGACTAGGGCCGGCGATGAGCAGTTCTTC.

This chain connects TRBV6-5 to TRBJ1-1, with 8 positions matching TRBD1. V trimming: 7 bases; J trimming: 4 bases; junction bases outside the gene matches: 8. Germline V lookup: CDR1 MNHEY, CDR2 SVGAGI. This CDR3 is built from 14 residues. In DNA form, the CDR3 reads TGTGCCAGCACCCGAGGACAGGGAACCACTGAAGCTTTCTTT. Its protein is CASTRGQGTTEAFF.

The chain carries TRBV14 and TRBJ1-2; D remains ambiguous. Per germline, CDR1 SGHDN and CDR2 FVKESK. The ends were cut back, 0 bases at V and 4 bases at J, with 15 bases in the middle. The CDR3 is 16 amino acids. The CDR3, as DNA: TGTGCCAGCAGCCAAGAAATCCGCCGGTCAGGCTATGGCTACACCTTC. Its translation is CASSQEIRRSGYGYTF.

The rearrangement links TRBV11-3 to TRBJ2-1; TRBD1 matches 7 bases. V gave up 4 bases and J gave up 1 base; unmatched junction bases: 4. The germline V gene has CDR1 SGHNT and CDR2 YENEEA. The CDR3 runs 15 residues. The CDR3 reads CASSWDRESYNEQFF. The CDR3, as DNA: TGTGCCAGCAGCTGGGACAGAGAATCCTACAATGAGCAGTTCTTC.

A remark on this clone: Different DNA sequences within this sample yield the same CDR3. The rearrangement joins TRBV6-6 to TRBJ2-3, with 7 bases identical to TRBD2. The J segment lost 1 base and the V segment lost 2 bases, leaving 0 bases of the junction unmatched. Germline V gives CDR1 MNHNY, CDR2 SVGAGI (reference sequence). The CDR3 is 14 residues long. CDR3 protein: CASSYAGGTDTQYF. The CDR3 DNA is TGTGCCAGCAGTTACGCGGGAGGCACAGATACGCAGTATTTT.

The chain employs TRBV9 and TRBJ1-5; D unclear. CDR3 length equals 15 residues. Trimming pared 0 bases from V and 1 base from J, leaving 8 bases between. Germline V lookup: CDR1 SGDLS, CDR2 YYNGEE. CDR3 coding DNA: TGTGCCAGCAGCGTAGGGGCTAGGAGCAATCAGCCCCAGCATTTT. Amino acids: CASSVGARSNQPQHF.

This chain joins TRBV7-2 and TRBJ2-2; D is perhaps TRBD2 (6 bases). Germline CDR1 is SGHTA and CDR2 is FQGNSA. There are 15 residues in the CDR3. The V end was cut by 3 bases, the J end by 4 bases, with 12 bases between. The CDR3 here is CASSFTSLGTGELFF. CDR3 nucleotide sequence: TGTGCCAGCAGCTTTACTAGCTTGGGCACCGGGGAGCTGTTTTTT. Combining the CDR3 with reference TRBV7-2 and TRBJ2-2 gives the whole variable domain GAGVSQSPSNKVTEKGKDVELRCDPISGHTALYWYRQSLGQGLEFLIYFQGNSAPDKSGLPSDRFSAERTGGSVSTLTIQRTQQEDSAVYLCASSFTSLGTGELFFGEGSRLTVL.

The CDR3 loop reads CSVEQTASGNTIYF. The CDR3 DNA sequence: TGCAGCGTTGAGCAGACAGCCTCTGGAAACACCATATATTTT. J is TRBJ1-3 and V is TRBV29-1, with a tentative D call TRBD1 (5 bases). The CDR3 is made up of 14 amino acids. Trimming removed 3 bases at V and 0 bases at J, with 9 bases between. Germline CDR1 SQVTM, CDR2 ANQGSEA.

This clone was seen only once. The J gene is TRBJ2-3, the V gene TRBV7-2; 8 nucleotides line up with TRBD2. The CDR3 has 17 residues. Trimming removed 1 base from V and 3 bases from J; junction bases left unmatched: 9. Germline loops: CDR1 SGHTA, CDR2 FQGNSA. In DNA, the CDR3 is TGTGCCAGCAGCTTAGTGGCGGGAGGTGGGGGAACAGATACGCAGTATTTT. It codes for CASSLVAGGGGTDTQYF.

The chain links TRBV15 to TRBJ1-1; D not resolved. This CDR3 is built from 13 residues. The ends were cut back, 3 bases at V and 3 bases at J, with 8 bases in the middle. Germline-derived CDR1 and CDR2 are LNHNV and YYDKDF (reference sequence). CDR3 coding DNA: TGTGCCACCAGCAGTTTCGGGGACACTGAAGCTTTCTTT. Translation gives CATSSFGDTEAFF.

The chain couples TRBV30 to TRBJ2-7; D not resolved. CDR1 and CDR2 (germline): GTSNPN, SVGIG (reference sequence). CDR3 length: 13 amino acids. The V end was cut by 0 bases, the J end by 1 base, with 7 bases between. The CDR3 nucleotides read TGTGCCTGGAGTGTCGTTCAATCCTACGAGCAGTACTTC. It specifies CAWSVVQSYEQYF.

CDR3: CASSPTGGQNEKLFF. The CDR3 bases are TGTGCCAGCAGCCCCACAGGGGGCCAAAATGAAAAACTGTTTTTT. The V and J genes are TRBV7-6 and TRBJ1-4; 9 bases line up with TRBD1. Trimming cost V 5 bases and J 5 bases; bases outside gene matches: 6. This CDR3 comprises 15 residues. Germline assignment: CDR1 SGHVS and CDR2 FNYEAQ.

V usage is TRBV7-6 and J usage is TRBJ2-7, with 10 bases matching TRBD2. Losses at the gene ends were 5 bases for V and 4 bases for J; bases not matched to a gene: 5. Germline lookup yields CDR1 SGHVS and CDR2 FNYEAQ. This CDR3 has 14 residues. CDR3 nucleotides: TGTGCCAGCAGCCCGGGGACTAGCGCATACGAGCAGTACTTC. It is translated as CASSPGTSAYEQYF.

The J gene is TRBJ2-1, the V gene TRBV30; 7 bases line up with TRBD2. The J segment lost 10 bases and the V segment lost 5 bases, leaving 8 bases of the junction unmatched. Germline V gene sequence: CDR1 GTSNPN, CDR2 SVGIG (reference sequence). The CDR3 sequence is 12 residues long. The CDR3 bases are TGTGCCTGGGGGACGGGAGGACCCGAGCAGTTCTTC. Translation gives CAWGTGGPEQFF.

The chain combines TRBV7-9 with TRBJ2-1; D gene unclear. The V gene lost 0 bases and the J gene lost 10 bases, with 25 bases spanning the gap. This CDR3 comprises 18 residues. Germline CDR1 and CDR2: SEHNR and FQNEAQ (reference sequence). The CDR3 nucleotides are TGTGCCAGCAGCTTAGCCGACGTCCTTCCACTGCCCGAACTAGAGCAGTTCTTC. Translating gives CASSLADVLPLPELEQFF.

The V and J genes are TRBV7-9 and TRBJ2-2, with no clear D. Deletions cut 7 bases from V and 5 bases from J, with 5 bases between. This CDR3 has 11 amino acids. Per germline, CDR1 SEHNR and CDR2 FQNEAQ (reference sequence). CDR3 DNA sequence: TGTGCCAGCACTGGAACCGGGGAGCTGTTTTTT. Its protein is CASTGTGELFF. The whole variable domain, filled in from reference TRBV7-9 and TRBJ2-2, reads DTGVSQNPRHKITKRGQNVTFRCDPISEHNRLYWYRQTLGQGPEFLTYFQNEAQLEKSRLLSDRFSAERPKGSFSTLEIQRTEQGDSAMYLCASTGTGELFFGEGSRLTVL.

This clone was recorded a few times. This chain connects TRBV6-1 to TRBJ1-5; D gene unclear. Between the trimmed V and J ends, which lost 3 bases and 4 bases, there was a span of 7 bases. The CDR3 length is 13 residues. Germline lookup yields CDR1 MNHNS and CDR2 SASEGT. The DNA for the CDR3 is TGTGCCAGCAGTGACAGACCAAATCAGCCCCAGCATTTT. Protein product: CASSDRPNQPQHF.

This chain connects TRBV5-1 to TRBJ2-2; D is unresolved. From germline, CDR1 is SGHRS and CDR2 YFSETQ. The V end was cut by 9 bases, the J end by 0 bases, with 15 bases between. The CDR3 length is 15 residues. Written as DNA, the CDR3 is TGCGCCATACGCGGTTTCGGTGCGAACACCGGGGAGCTGTTTTTT. Protein: CAIRGFGANTGELFF.

This chain links TRBV7-6 with TRBJ2-3; 7 nucleotides match TRBD2. The germline V gene encodes CDR1 SGHVS and CDR2 FNYEAQ. The CDR3 is 16 amino acids. The ends lost 2 bases at V and 2 bases at J; junction bases unmatched: 7. CDR3 nucleotide sequence: TGTGCCAGCAGCTTATGGCTAGCGGATACCACAGATACGCAGTATTTT. Its translation is CASSLWLADTTDTQYF.

This clone was observed a few times. The chain is built from TRBV4-1 and TRBJ2-1; TRBD2 agrees at 9 bases. This CDR3 has 14 residues. Germline trimming cut 8 bases from V and 2 bases from J; bases unmatched to any gene: 4. The V gene's germline CDR1 is MGHRA and CDR2 YSYEKL. The CDR3 loop is CASRSGSPYNEQFF. The CDR3 region has the DNA TGCGCCAGCCGTAGCGGGAGCCCCTACAATGAGCAGTTCTTC.

This clone was counted a few times. This sequence joins TRBV7-9 and TRBJ1-2, with unresolved D. Per the germline V gene, CDR1 is SEHNR and CDR2 is FQNEAQ (reference sequence). The CDR3 is 14 residues long. V was cut by 6 bases and J by 4 bases, with 15 bases left in between. CDR3 residues: CASRAPEGIYGYTF. CDR3 in DNA: TGTGCCAGCAGGGCCCCCGAAGGGATCTATGGCTACACCTTC.

As concerns this clone: The identical CDR3 is also encoded by other nucleotide sequences in the sample. This chain joins TRBV27 and TRBJ2-7, with a tentative D call TRBD2 (5 bases). Germline CDR1 and CDR2: MNHEY and SMNVEV (reference sequence). There are 14 residues in the CDR3. Trimming left V 2 bases short and J 3 bases short, with 11 bases between. CDR3 sequence: CASSLGGSRYEQYF. The DNA for the CDR3 is TGTGCCAGCAGTTTAGGAGGCAGCCGCTACGAGCAGTACTTC.